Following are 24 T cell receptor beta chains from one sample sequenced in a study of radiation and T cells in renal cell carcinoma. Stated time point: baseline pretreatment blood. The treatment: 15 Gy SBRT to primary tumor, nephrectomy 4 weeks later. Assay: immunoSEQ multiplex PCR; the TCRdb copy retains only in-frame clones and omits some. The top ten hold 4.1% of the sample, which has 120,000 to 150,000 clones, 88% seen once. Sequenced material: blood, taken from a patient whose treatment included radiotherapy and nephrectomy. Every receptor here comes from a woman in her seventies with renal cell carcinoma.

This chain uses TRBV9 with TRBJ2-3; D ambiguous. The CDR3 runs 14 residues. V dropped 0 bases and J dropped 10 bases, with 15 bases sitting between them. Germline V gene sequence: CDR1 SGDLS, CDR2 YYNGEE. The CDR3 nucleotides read TGTGCCAGCAGCGTAGGGCCCGCCACGGGTCCGCAGTATTTT. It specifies CASSVGPATGPQYF.

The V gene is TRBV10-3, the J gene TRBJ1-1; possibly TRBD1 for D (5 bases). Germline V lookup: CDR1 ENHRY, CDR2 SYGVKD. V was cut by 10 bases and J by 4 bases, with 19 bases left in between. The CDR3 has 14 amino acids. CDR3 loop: CATKAWGDGTEAFF. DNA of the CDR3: TGTGCCACCAAGGCATGGGGCGACGGCACTGAAGCTTTCTTT.

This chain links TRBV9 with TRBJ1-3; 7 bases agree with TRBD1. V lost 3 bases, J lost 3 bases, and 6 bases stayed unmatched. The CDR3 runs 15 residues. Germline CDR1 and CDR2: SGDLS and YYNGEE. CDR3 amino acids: CASSGRTGDGNTIYF. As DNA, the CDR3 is TGTGCCAGCAGCGGGCGTACAGGGGATGGAAACACCATATATTTT.

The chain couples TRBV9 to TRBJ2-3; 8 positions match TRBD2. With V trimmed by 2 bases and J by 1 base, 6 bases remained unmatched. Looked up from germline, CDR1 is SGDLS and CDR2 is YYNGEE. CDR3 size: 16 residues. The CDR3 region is CASSVESGGRTDTQYF. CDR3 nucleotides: TGTGCCAGCAGCGTTGAAAGCGGGGGCCGCACAGATACGCAGTATTTT.

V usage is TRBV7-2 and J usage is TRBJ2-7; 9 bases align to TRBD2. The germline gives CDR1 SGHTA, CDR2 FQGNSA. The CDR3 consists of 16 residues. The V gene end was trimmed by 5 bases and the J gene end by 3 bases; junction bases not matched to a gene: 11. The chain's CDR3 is CASSLDGVAGDYEQYF. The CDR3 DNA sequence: TGTGCCAGCAGCCTCGACGGGGTAGCGGGGGACTACGAGCAGTACTTC.

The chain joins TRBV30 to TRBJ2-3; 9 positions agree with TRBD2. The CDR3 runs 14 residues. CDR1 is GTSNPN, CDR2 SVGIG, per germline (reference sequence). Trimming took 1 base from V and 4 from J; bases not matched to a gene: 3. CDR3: CAWSGGGAPDTQYF. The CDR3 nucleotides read TGTGCCTGGAGTGGCGGGGGGGCCCCAGATACGCAGTATTTT. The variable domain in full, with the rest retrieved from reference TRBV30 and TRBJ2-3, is SQTIHQWPATLVQPVGSPLSLECTVEGTSNPNLYWYRQAAGRGLQLLFYSVGIGQISSEVPQNLSASRPQDRQFILSSKKLLLSDSGFYLCAWSGGGAPDTQYFGPGTRLTVL.

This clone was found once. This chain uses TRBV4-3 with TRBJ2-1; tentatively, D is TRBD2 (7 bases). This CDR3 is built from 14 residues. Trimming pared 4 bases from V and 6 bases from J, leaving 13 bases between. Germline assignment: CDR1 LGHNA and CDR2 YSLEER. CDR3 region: CASSRRGGGNEQFF. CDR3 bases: TGCGCCAGCAGCCGGAGAGGGGGGGGCAATGAGCAGTTCTTC.

CDR3 nucleotide sequence: TGTGCCAGCAGCCCCCCCACCGGGACGCCTCGCGGCTACACCTTC. This codes for CASSPPTGTPRGYTF. The chain is built from TRBV5-4 and TRBJ1-2; TRBD1 might be the D (5 bases). CDR3 length equals 15 residues. In germline, CDR1 is SGHNT, CDR2 YYREEE (reference sequence). The V and J ends lost 4 bases and 8 bases respectively, with 21 bases between them. The whole variable domain, filled in from reference TRBV5-4 and TRBJ1-2, reads ETGVTQSPTHLIKTRGQQVTLRCSSQSGHNTVSWYQQALGQGPQFIFQYYREEENGRGNFPPRFSGLQFPNYSSELNVNALELDDSALYLCASSPPTGTPRGYTFGSGTRLTVV.

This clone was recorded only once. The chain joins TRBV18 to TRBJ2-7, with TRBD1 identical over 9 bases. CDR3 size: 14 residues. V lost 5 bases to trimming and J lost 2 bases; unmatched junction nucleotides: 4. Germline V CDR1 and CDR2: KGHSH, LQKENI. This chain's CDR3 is CASSVRDRAYEQYF. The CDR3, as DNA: TGTGCCAGCTCAGTCCGGGACAGGGCCTACGAGCAGTACTTC. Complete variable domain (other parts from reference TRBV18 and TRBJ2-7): NAGVMQNPRHLVRRRGQEARLRCSPMKGHSHVYWYRQLPEEGLKFMVYLQKENIIDESGMPKERFSAEFPKEGPSILRIQQVVRGDSAAYFCASSVRDRAYEQYFGPGTRLTVT.

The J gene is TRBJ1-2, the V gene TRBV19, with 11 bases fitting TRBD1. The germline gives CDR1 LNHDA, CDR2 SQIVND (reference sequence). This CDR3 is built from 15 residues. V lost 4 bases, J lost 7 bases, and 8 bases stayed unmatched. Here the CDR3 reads CASSTGQGALVGYTF. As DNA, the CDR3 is TGTGCCAGTAGTACTGGACAGGGGGCGTTGGTTGGCTACACCTTC.

CDR3 bases: TGCAGCGTTGATCAGGGGTACACCGGGGAGCTGTTTTTT. It yields the protein CSVDQGYTGELFF. V is TRBV29-1 and J is TRBJ2-2, with a weak D call TRBD1 (6 bases). There are 13 residues in the CDR3. Germline CDR1 is SQVTM and CDR2 is ANQGSEA. Trimming left V 3 bases short and J 3 bases short, with 8 bases between.

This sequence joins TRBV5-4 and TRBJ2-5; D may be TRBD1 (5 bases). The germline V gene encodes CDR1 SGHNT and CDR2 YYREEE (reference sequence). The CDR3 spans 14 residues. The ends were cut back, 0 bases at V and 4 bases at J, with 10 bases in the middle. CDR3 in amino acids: CASSLEQGGETQYF. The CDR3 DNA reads TGTGCCAGCAGCTTGGAGCAGGGCGGAGAGACCCAGTACTTC. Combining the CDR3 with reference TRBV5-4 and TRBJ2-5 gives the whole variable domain ETGVTQSPTHLIKTRGQQVTLRCSSQSGHNTVSWYQQALGQGPQFIFQYYREEENGRGNFPPRFSGLQFPNYSSELNVNALELDDSALYLCASSLEQGGETQYFGPGTRLLVL.

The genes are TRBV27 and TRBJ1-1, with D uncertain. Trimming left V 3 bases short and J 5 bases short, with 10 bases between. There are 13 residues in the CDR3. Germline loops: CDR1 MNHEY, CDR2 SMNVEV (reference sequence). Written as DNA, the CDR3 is TGTGCCAGCAGTTTCTCACCCTGGACTGAAGCTTTCTTT. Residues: CASSFSPWTEAFF.

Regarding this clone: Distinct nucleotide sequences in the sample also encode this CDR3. CDR3 in amino acids: CASSVTENTEAFF. In nucleotides, the CDR3 is TGTGCCAGCAGCGTCACAGAAAACACTGAAGCTTTCTTT. The chain employs TRBV7-3 and TRBJ1-1; unclear D gene. Germline V gene data show CDR1 as SGHTA and CDR2 as FQGTGA. Trimming removed 5 bases at V and 2 bases at J, with 9 bases between. The CDR3 is 13 amino acids.

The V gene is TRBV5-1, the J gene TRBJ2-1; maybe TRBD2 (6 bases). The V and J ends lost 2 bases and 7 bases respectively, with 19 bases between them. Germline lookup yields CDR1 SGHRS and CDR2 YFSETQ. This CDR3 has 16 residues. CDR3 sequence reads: CASSLAGGRVRNEQFF. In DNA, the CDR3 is TGCGCCAGCAGCTTAGCCGGGGGAAGGGTCAGGAATGAGCAGTTCTTC.

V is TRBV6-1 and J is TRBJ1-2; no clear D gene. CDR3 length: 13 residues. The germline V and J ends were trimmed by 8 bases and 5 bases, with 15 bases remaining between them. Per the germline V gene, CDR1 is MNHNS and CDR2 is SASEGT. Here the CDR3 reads CASGREISYGYTF. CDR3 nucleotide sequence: TGTGCCAGCGGGAGGGAGATCTCGTATGGCTACACCTTC.

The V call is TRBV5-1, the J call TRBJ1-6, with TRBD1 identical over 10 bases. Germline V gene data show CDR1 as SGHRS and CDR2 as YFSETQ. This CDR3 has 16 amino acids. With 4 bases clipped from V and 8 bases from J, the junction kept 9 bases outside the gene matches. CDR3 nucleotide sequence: TGCGCCAGCAGCACGGGACAGGGGAATGGAGATTCACCCCTCCACTTT. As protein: CASSTGQGNGDSPLHF.

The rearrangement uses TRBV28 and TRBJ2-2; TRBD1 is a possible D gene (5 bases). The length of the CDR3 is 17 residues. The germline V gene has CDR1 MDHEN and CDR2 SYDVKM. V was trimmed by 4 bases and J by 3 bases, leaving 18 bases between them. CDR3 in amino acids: CASSYSLGHTYTGELFF. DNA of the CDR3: TGTGCCAGCAGTTATTCTCTTGGACATACTTACACCGGGGAGCTGTTTTTT.

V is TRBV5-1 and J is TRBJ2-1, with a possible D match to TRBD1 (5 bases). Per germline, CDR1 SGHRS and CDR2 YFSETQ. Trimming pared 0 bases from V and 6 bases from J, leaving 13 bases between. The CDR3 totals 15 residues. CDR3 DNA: TGCGCCAGCAGCTTGGAAGGGTGGGGCTTCAATGAGCAGTTCTTC. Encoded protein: CASSLEGWGFNEQFF. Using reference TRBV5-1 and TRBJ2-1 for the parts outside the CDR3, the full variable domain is KAGVTQTPRYLIKTRGQQVTLSCSPISGHRSVSWYQQTPGQGLQFLFEYFSETQRNKGNFPGRFSGRQFSNSRSEMNVSTLELGDSALYLCASSLEGWGFNEQFFGPGTRLTVL.

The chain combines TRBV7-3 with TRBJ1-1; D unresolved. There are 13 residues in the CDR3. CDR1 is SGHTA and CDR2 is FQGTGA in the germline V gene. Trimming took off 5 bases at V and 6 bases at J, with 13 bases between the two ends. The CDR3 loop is CASSLDTFAEAFF. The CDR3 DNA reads TGTGCCAGCAGCCTAGACACGTTCGCTGAAGCTTTCTTT.

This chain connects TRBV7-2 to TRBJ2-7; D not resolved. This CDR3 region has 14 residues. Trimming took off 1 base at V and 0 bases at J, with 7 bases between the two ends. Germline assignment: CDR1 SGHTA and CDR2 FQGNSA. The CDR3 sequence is CASSLDISSYEQYF. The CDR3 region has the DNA TGTGCCAGCAGCTTAGACATTAGCTCCTACGAGCAGTACTTC. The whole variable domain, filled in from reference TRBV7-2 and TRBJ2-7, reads GAGVSQSPSNKVTEKGKDVELRCDPISGHTALYWYRQSLGQGLEFLIYFQGNSAPDKSGLPSDRFSAERTGGSVSTLTIQRTQQEDSAVYLCASSLDISSYEQYFGPGTRLTVT.

DNA of the CDR3: TGTGCCAGCAGTTACTCGGAGGGAAACACTGAAGCTTTCTTT. Translation: CASSYSEGNTEAFF. J is TRBJ1-1 and V is TRBV6-6; no firm D call. Germline-derived CDR1 and CDR2 are MNHNY and SVGAGI (reference sequence). The CDR3 contains 14 residues. V lost 0 bases, J lost 2 bases, and 7 bases lay in between.

This CDR3 reads CAWSVFPGTGAEQYF. CDR3 sequence (DNA): TGTGCCTGGAGTGTTTTTCCCGGGACAGGGGCCGAGCAGTACTTC. The chain carries TRBV30 and TRBJ2-5, with 10 bases aligning to TRBD1. The DNA end is a closer match to TRBJ2-7, so the J assignment may be wrong. Per the germline V gene, CDR1 is GTSNPN and CDR2 is SVGIG (reference sequence). CDR3 length: 15 residues.

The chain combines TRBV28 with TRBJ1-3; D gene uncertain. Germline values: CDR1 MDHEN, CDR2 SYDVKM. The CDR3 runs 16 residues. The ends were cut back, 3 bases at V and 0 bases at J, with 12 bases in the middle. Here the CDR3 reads CASSFQAARSGNTIYF. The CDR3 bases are TGTGCCAGCAGTTTCCAAGCGGCTCGCTCTGGAAACACCATATATTTT.